This TCR beta chain was sequenced during a study of T cell repertoires in ileal Crohn's disease. General study points: Postoperative endoscopy occurred within one year, median about 7.3 months.

This sample's time point: neoterminal ileum biopsy at postoperative endoscopy, about 6 months after surgery. This table comes from immunoSEQ multiplex PCR, and its TCRdb copy is limited to in-frame clones, with some not included. The repertoire has approximately 3,500 clones, 70% to 80% of them found once; the top ten carry more than 6.5%. A note on this clone: The antigen is unknown.

The germline gives CDR1 MDHEN, CDR2 SYDVKM. The CDR3 totals 12 residues. Trimming took 10 bases from V and 9 from J, leaving 13 bases between them. Sequenced sample: ileal tissue. V usage is TRBV28 and J usage is TRBJ1-6; D gene unclear. The clonotype comes from an adult with Crohn's disease. The CDR3, as DNA: TGTGCCACCCTCGAAGAGGGTTCACCCCTCCACTTT. Amino acids: CATLEEGSPLHF.